This T cell receptor (beta chain) was identified in a study of cytomegalovirus exposure and HLA in healthy donors. The CDR3 loop spans 17 amino acids. V shed 2 bases and J shed 0 bases, with 14 bases lying between them. Germline assignment: CDR1 SGHVS and CDR2 FNYEAQ. PCR amplification relied on 60 Vbeta primers (plus 13 Jbeta primers). Profiled with immunoSEQ multiplex PCR; TCRdb holds only in-frame clones, not every one. This repertoire shows 85,000 to 100,000 clones, around 86% found once; its top ten account for approximately 10%. The origin of this receptor is a man aged 25 to 40 in good health and CMV-seropositive. The chain combines TRBV7-6 with TRBJ2-1; weak D call: TRBD1 (5 bases). Sequencing was done on a sample of PBMCs. The CDR3 DNA reads TGTGCCAGCAGCTTACCCTCAGGGAAGAGCTCCTACAATGAGCAGTTCTTC. This codes for CASSLPSGKSSYNEQFF.